This record concerns one TCR beta chain sequence. Each donor gave around 9.6 milliliters of peripheral blood. These data originate in a study of blood T cells in healthy people across ages. Combining a sample-barcoded 5' primer with a J-beta primer mix, a second PCR ran for about 7 to 12 cycles. Via MiXCR, TCRdb re-called the 5' RACE reads, giving one row per CDR3 protein. The sample records 1.5 million to 2 million distinct CDR3 sequences, 28% being singletons. The clonotype comes from a woman aged 25 to 39 in good health. Source material: blood.

DNA of the CDR3: TGTGCCAGCAGTTTATCGTCCCGGGTGAGCTCCTACGAGCAGTACTTC. This gives the protein CASSLSSRVSSYEQYF. V is TRBV27 and J is TRBJ2-7; D is undetermined. Trimming took 0 bases from V and 0 from J, leaving 12 bases between them. The CDR3 covers 16 residues. Germline V gene lookup returns CDR1 MNHEY and CDR2 SMNVEV (reference sequence).